This T cell receptor (beta chain) was documented in a study of T cell repertoires in cytomegalovirus infection (dated 2019 in TCRdb). About the full investigation: Donor HLA type was relevant to the analysis, because carriage of CMV infection together with the matching HLA type was indicated by public TCR beta signatures. General study outcomes and caveats: In the ex vivo response, HLA-C-restricted CMV-specific TCR beta clonotypes were dominant, and in two of eight donors the single most frequent clonotype came from this HLA-C-restricted group. Cumulative frequency of public TCR beta family members discriminated carriers of CMV infection plus the relevant HLA type in this cohort and an independent approximately 370-donor cohort.

The sample was run on an Illumina HiSeq 1500. TCRdb redid the processing of the public reads, applying fastp at Q25 and MiXCR, and retained in-frame beta chains. Each record represents a unique CDR3 protein, reported with the most common genes and DNA among its rows. The sample records under 800,000 distinct CDR3 sequences, more than 20% of which are singletons. The top ten hold less than 9.5% of the sample. There are 14 amino acids in the CDR3, from cysteine to phenylalanine inclusive. The DNA shown is the 42-base CDR3, in frame from base 1. CDR1 and CDR2, looked up from the germline V gene, are MNHEY and SVGEGT. Trimming removed 4 bases from V and 3 bases from J, leaving 12 bases between the germline ends. Concerning this clonotype: There is no known antigen for this receptor. Qualities for individual bases were not recorded, and no much larger clone is one base off.

The TCR was taken from a human donor in good health (CMV status not recorded). Some clones in this sample may be carry-over from other donors' samples. The sequence joins TRBV6-2 or TRBV6-3 to TRBJ2-5; no D gene is confidently identified. Sequencing was done on a sample of CD8+ T cells from PBMCs. The CDR3 here reads CASSSAGWKETQYF. The DNA is as follows: TGTGCCAGCAGTTCGGCAGGTTGGAAAGAGACCCAGTACTTC.